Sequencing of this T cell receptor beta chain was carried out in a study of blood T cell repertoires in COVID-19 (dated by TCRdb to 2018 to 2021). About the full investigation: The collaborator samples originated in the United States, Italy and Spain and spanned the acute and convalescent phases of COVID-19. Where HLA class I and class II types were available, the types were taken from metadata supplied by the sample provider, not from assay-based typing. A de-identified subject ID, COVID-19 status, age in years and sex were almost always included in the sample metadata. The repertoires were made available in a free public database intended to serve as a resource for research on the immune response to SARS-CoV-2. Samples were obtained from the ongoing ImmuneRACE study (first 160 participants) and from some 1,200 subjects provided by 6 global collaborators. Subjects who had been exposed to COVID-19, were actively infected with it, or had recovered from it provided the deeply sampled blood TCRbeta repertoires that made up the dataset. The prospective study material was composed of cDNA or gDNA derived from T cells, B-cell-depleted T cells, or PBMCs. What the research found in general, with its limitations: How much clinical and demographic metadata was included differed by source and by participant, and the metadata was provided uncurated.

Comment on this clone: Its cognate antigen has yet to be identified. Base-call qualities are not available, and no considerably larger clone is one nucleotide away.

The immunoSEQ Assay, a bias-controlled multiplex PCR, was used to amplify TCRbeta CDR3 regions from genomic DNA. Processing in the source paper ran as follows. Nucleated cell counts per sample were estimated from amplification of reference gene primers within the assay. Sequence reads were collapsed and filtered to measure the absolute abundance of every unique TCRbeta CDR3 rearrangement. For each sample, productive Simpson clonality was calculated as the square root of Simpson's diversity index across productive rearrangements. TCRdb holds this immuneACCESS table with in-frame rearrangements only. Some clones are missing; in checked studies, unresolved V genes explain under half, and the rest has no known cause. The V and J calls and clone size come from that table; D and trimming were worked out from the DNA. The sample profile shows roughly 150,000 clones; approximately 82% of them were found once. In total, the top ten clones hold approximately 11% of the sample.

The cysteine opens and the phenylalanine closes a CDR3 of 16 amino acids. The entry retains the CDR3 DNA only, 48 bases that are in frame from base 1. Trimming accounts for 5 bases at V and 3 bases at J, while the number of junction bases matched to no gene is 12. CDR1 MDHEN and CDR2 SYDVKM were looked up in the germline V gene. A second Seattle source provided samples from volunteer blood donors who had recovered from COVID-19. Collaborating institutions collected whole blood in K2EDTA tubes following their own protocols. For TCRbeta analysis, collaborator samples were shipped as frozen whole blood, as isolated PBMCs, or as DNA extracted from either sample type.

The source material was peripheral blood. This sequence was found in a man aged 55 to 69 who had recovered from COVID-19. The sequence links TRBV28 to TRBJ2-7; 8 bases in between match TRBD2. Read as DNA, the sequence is TGTGCCAGCAGTCCCTCGGGCCTAGCGGGTTACTACGAGCAGTACTTC. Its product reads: CASSPSGLAGYYEQYF.